The 16 T cell receptor beta chains below all came from one sample that was sequenced in a study of Ad26.COV2.S vaccination and SARS-CoV-2 variants. Profiled with immunoSEQ multiplex PCR; TCRdb holds only in-frame clones, not every one. In the table there are approximately 340,000 clones, about 91% of which are singletons. This specimen consisted of peripheral blood, obtained after recovery from COVID-19. Receptor source: a human donor who had recovered from COVID-19.

The chain is built from TRBV6-5 and TRBJ1-2; 7 bases line up with TRBD1. From germline, CDR1 is MNHEY and CDR2 SVGAGI. CDR3 size: 11 residues. The V gene end was trimmed by 7 bases and the J gene end by 7 bases; junction bases not matched to a gene: 3. The CDR3 is CASTTGVGYTF. The CDR3 DNA follows: TGTGCCAGCACAACAGGGGTTGGCTACACCTTC.

This clone was recorded once. This chain joins TRBV6-5 and TRBJ2-7; D may correspond to TRBD1 or TRBD2 (6 bases each). V lost 4 bases, J lost 4 bases, and 17 bases lay in between. Germline loops: CDR1 MNHEY, CDR2 SVGAGI. The CDR3 extends over 15 amino acids. The CDR3 DNA is TGTGCCAGCAGTTCCGCCGGGGGCCCTCAATACGAGCAGTACTTC. Translating it yields CASSSAGGPQYEQYF.

The genes are TRBV18 and TRBJ1-1; TRBD1 matches 7 bases. From germline, CDR1 is KGHSH and CDR2 LQKENI. This CDR3 is 15 amino acids long. With 8 bases clipped from V and 1 base from J, the junction kept 10 bases outside the gene matches. As DNA, the CDR3 is TGTGCCAGCACCGAGGGGGCTGGGGGGAACACTGAAGCTTTCTTT. Amino acid sequence: CASTEGAGGNTEAFF.

The chain uses TRBV4-3 and TRBJ2-7, with 7 bases matching TRBD2. This CDR3 is 15 amino acids long. V dropped 1 base and J dropped 2; count of bases not matched to a gene: 5. CDR1 and CDR2 from the germline V gene are LGHNA and YSLEER. CDR3 sequence reads: CASSQGTSSAYEQYF. The CDR3 bases are TGCGCCAGCAGCCAAGGGACTAGTTCTGCCTACGAGCAGTACTTC.

This clone was observed once. The same CDR3 can be traced to other DNA sequences in this sample. The chain links TRBV27 to TRBJ1-1; D perhaps matches TRBD1 (6 bases). V shed 2 bases and J shed 1 base, with 8 bases lying between them. The CDR3 loop spans 14 amino acids. Germline CDR1 is MNHEY and CDR2 is SMNVEV (reference sequence). CDR3 bases: TGTGCCAGCAGTTTAGGGGGCTCGAACACTGAAGCTTTCTTT. It encodes CASSLGGSNTEAFF.

The chain couples TRBV24-1 to TRBJ1-1; 8 positions agree with TRBD1. The ends lost 10 bases at V and 2 bases at J; junction bases unmatched: 20. This CDR3 is 18 amino acids long. The germline V gene has CDR1 KGHDR and CDR2 SFDVKD. CDR3 coding DNA: TGTGCCACAACGTTCGGGACAGGAAAAATCGGGACCAACACTGAAGCTTTCTTT. This translates into CATTFGTGKIGTNTEAFF.

This chain links TRBV3-1 (or the pseudogene TRBV3-2) with TRBJ1-1; 8 bases fit TRBD1. V gave up 3 bases and J gave up 1 base; unmatched junction bases: 4. The CDR3 is 15 residues long. In germline, CDR1 is LGHDT, CDR2 YNNKEL (reference sequence). The CDR3 loop reads CASSHSRGRNTEAFF. DNA of the CDR3: TGTGCCAGCAGCCATAGCAGGGGGCGGAACACTGAAGCTTTCTTT.

V usage is TRBV29-1 and J usage is TRBJ1-1; the D is unclear. Trimming shortened V by 2 bases and J by 2 bases, and 12 bases separated the two germline ends. Germline V gene lookup returns CDR1 SQVTM and CDR2 ANQGSEA. The length of the CDR3 is 14 residues. The CDR3 sequence: CSVEIQSFNTEAFF. CDR3 DNA: TGCAGCGTTGAAATTCAGAGTTTTAACACTGAAGCTTTCTTT.

This clone appeared a few times. The chain employs TRBV3-1 (or the pseudogene TRBV3-2) and TRBJ1-1; D not certain. V was shortened by 2 bases and J by 1 base, with 5 bases between the two germline ends. Germline V gene data show CDR1 as LGHDT and CDR2 as YNNKEL (reference sequence). This CDR3 has 13 amino acids. The CDR3 spells CASSQSANTEAFF. The CDR3 DNA reads as TGTGCCAGCAGCCAATCCGCGAACACTGAAGCTTTCTTT.

The V gene is TRBV19, the J gene TRBJ1-2; no firm D call. Trimming cost V 0 bases and J 1 base, with 3 bases left between them. The CDR3 is made up of 13 amino acids. Germline assignment: CDR1 LNHDA and CDR2 SQIVND (reference sequence). This CDR3 reads CASSIEVNYGYTF. The CDR3 DNA sequence: TGTGCCAGTAGTATAGAAGTTAACTATGGCTACACCTTC.

This sequence joins TRBV12-3 or TRBV12-4 and TRBJ1-1, with D possibly being TRBD1 (5 bases). V was cut by 0 bases and J by 8 bases, with 10 bases left in between. The CDR3 has 13 residues. The CDR3 bases are TGTGCCAGCAGTTTAGCGCTATGGGGCGAAGCTTTCTTT. Amino acid sequence: CASSLALWGEAFF.

This clone was observed a few times. This sequence joins TRBV4-1 and TRBJ2-7; the D gene is possibly TRBD1 (6 bases). The germline CDR1 and CDR2 sequences are MGHRA and YSYEKL. The V end was cut by 3 bases, the J end by 3 bases, with 9 bases between. The length of the CDR3 is 13 residues. CDR3 protein: CASSQKQGYEQYF. CDR3 in DNA: TGCGCCAGCAGCCAGAAACAGGGCTACGAGCAGTACTTC.

The chain links TRBV5-4 to TRBJ1-2; D is ambiguous. This CDR3 spans 14 amino acids. The V gene's germline CDR1 is SGHNT and CDR2 YYREEE (reference sequence). V lost 2 bases to trimming and J lost 0 bases, with 8 bases between them. CDR3 sequence: CASSLTEANYGYTF. The CDR3 DNA reads as TGTGCCAGCAGCTTAACAGAAGCTAACTATGGCTACACCTTC.

This chain links TRBV29-1 with TRBJ2-2; D may be TRBD2 (6 bases). The CDR3 loop spans 12 amino acids. Germline CDR1 reads SQVTM; CDR2 reads ANQGSEA. V lost 6 bases, J lost 3 bases, and 8 bases lay in between. For the CDR3, the DNA is TGCAGCGTCGGGGGATACACCGGGGAGCTGTTTTTT. Translating it yields CSVGGYTGELFF.

This chain links TRBV19 with TRBJ2-3; 7 bases line up with TRBD1. Germline CDR1 LNHDA, CDR2 SQIVND (reference sequence). The CDR3 covers 15 residues. With 3 bases clipped from V and 4 bases from J, the junction kept 7 bases outside the gene matches. DNA of the CDR3: TGTGCCAGTAGTATCCACAGGGGTAGGTCAGATACGCAGTATTTT. It translates to CASSIHRGRSDTQYF. The whole variable domain, remainder taken from reference TRBV19 and TRBJ2-3, is DGGITQSPKYLFRKEGQNVTLSCEQNLNHDAMYWYRQDPGQGLRLIYYSQIVNDFQKGDIAEGYSVSREKKESFPLTVTSAQKNPTAFYLCASSIHRGRSDTQYFGPGTRLTVL.

This chain connects TRBV4-2 to TRBJ2-2; the D gene is possibly TRBD1 (5 bases). The germline V gene has CDR1 LGHNA and CDR2 YNFKEQ. Trimming cost V 4 bases and J 1 base, with 10 bases left between them. CDR3 length: 15 amino acids. This CDR3 is CASSPLRGNTGELFF. The CDR3 DNA is TGTGCCAGCAGCCCCCTTAGGGGGAACACCGGGGAGCTGTTTTTT.